These 31 T cell receptor beta chains share one sample of origin, sequenced in a study of OX40 agonist ivuxolimab in advanced cancers. Library construction relied on the immunoSEQ multiplex PCR assay. The immuneACCESS repertoire file appears here via TCRdb, limited to in-frame rearrangements. These files lack a portion of the clones; in checked studies, under half of the deficit traces to unresolved V genes, and the cause of the others is not known. Across this sample there are fewer than 35,000 clones, with around 83% seen only once. The top ten constitute less than 25% of the sample. The sequences come from CD4+ or CD8+ T cells sorted from blood, collected in a trial of the OX40 agonist ivuxolimab. The receptors derive from an adult with an advanced solid tumor such as melanoma, head and neck, liver or kidney cancer.

The chain has TRBV10-3 and TRBJ1-2; a possible D gene is TRBD1 (5 bases). CDR1 ENHRY and CDR2 SYGVKD come from the germline V gene. The CDR3 extends over 17 amino acids. The germline V and J ends were trimmed by 0 bases and 5 bases, with 19 bases remaining between them. Written as DNA, the CDR3 is TGTGCCATCAGTGAGTCGAGGCAGGGACCATCCTCTTATGGCTACACCTTC. Residues: CAISESRQGPSSYGYTF.

The chain recombines TRBV11-2 with TRBJ1-2; D is possibly TRBD1 (5 bases). Germline CDR1 and CDR2: SGHAT and FQNNGV. The CDR3 is 14 residues long. Trimming removed 4 bases from V and 0 bases from J, with 9 bases in between. The CDR3 DNA reads TGTGCCAGCAGCTCCTCCAGGGCTAACTATGGCTACACCTTC. It encodes CASSSSRANYGYTF. The full variable domain, completed using reference TRBV11-2 and TRBJ1-2, is EAGVAQSPRYKIIEKRQSVAFWCNPISGHATLYWYQQILGQGPKLLIQFQNNGVVDDSQLPKDRFSAERLKGVDSTLKIQPAKLEDSAVYLCASSSSRANYGYTFGSGTRLTVV.

The chain joins TRBV5-1 to TRBJ2-5, with a weak D call TRBD2 (6 bases). This CDR3 has 16 amino acids. The V end lost 4 bases, the J end lost 0 bases, and 16 bases lay between the germline ends. Looked up from germline, CDR1 is SGHRS and CDR2 is YFSETQ. CDR3 protein: CASSAGTGGYQETQYF. The CDR3 nucleotides read TGCGCCAGCAGCGCAGGGACCGGAGGGTACCAAGAGACCCAGTACTTC.

The chain is built from TRBV10-2 and TRBJ1-6; D is uncertain. The CDR3 spans 13 residues. Per germline, CDR1 WSHSY and CDR2 SAAADI. With 3 bases removed from V and 8 bases from J, the gap between germline ends came to 8 bases. In DNA, the CDR3 is TGCGCCAGCAGTGAACTGGGATATTCACCCCTCCACTTT. Residues: CASSELGYSPLHF.

V is TRBV28 and J is TRBJ2-7; tentative D call: TRBD1 (5 bases). The ends were cut back, 7 bases at V and 4 bases at J, with 8 bases in the middle. The CDR3 totals 11 residues. From germline, CDR1 is MDHEN and CDR2 SYDVKM. The CDR3 bases are TGTGCCAGCACGGCAGGGTACGAGCAGTACTTC. It specifies CASTAGYEQYF.

This clone has more than one count but fewer than ten. V and J are TRBV19 and TRBJ1-2; D is uncertain. V was trimmed by 5 bases and J by 8 bases, leaving 15 bases between them. Germline CDR1 reads LNHDA; CDR2 reads SQIVND (reference sequence). This CDR3 contains 13 residues. The CDR3 region is CASSPGYGSGYTF. For the CDR3, the DNA is TGTGCCAGTAGTCCCGGTTACGGGTCGGGCTACACCTTC.

The gene calls are TRBV6-6 and TRBJ1-5; D may be TRBD1 (5 bases). There are 13 residues in the CDR3. Germline assignment: CDR1 MNHNY and CDR2 SVGAGI (reference sequence). V dropped 6 bases and J dropped 5 bases, with 11 bases sitting between them. CDR3 in DNA: TGTGCCAGCAGGGAGGGGTTGGATCAGCCCCAGCATTTT. Its protein is CASREGLDQPQHF.

The V and J genes are TRBV15 and TRBJ2-2; no firm D call. V was shortened by 1 base and J by 6 bases, with 9 bases between the two germline ends. Germline V gene data show CDR1 as LNHNV and CDR2 as YYDKDF (reference sequence). The CDR3 has 14 residues. The CDR3: CATSRVFSAGELFF. CDR3 DNA sequence: TGTGCCACCAGCAGAGTTTTCTCGGCCGGGGAGCTGTTTTTT.

The chain links TRBV5-4 to TRBJ1-1; 7 bases match TRBD1. This CDR3 is 14 amino acids long. The V segment lost 2 bases and the J segment 10 bases; nucleotides outside the gene matches: 11. Per germline, CDR1 SGHNT and CDR2 YYREEE (reference sequence). DNA of the CDR3: TGTGCCAGCAGCTTTTCAGGGGGGGGAAAGGGAGCTTTCTTT. Translation: CASSFSGGGKGAFF.

The chain has TRBV21-1 and TRBJ1-1. TRBV21-1 represents a pseudogene. The CDR3 spans 12 residues. In nucleotides, the CDR3 is TGTGCCAGCATCATAAGGGCGGATGAAGCTTTCTTT. Its protein product is CASIIRADEAFF.

The rearrangement uses TRBV19 and TRBJ1-3; D possibly corresponds to TRBD1 (5 bases). This CDR3 comprises 17 residues. The V end lost 3 bases, the J end lost 0 bases, and 15 bases lay between the germline ends. Germline CDR1 and CDR2: LNHDA and SQIVND (reference sequence). The CDR3 coding sequence is TGTGCCAGTAGTATTGGTAGGGGCCCTTCCTCTGGAAACACCATATATTTT. Translated: CASSIGRGPSSGNTIYF.

This chain links TRBV7-9 with TRBJ2-7; no clear D. Germline CDR1 reads SEHNR; CDR2 reads FQNEAQ (reference sequence). This CDR3 spans 12 amino acids. Trimming pared 5 bases from V and 0 bases from J, leaving 5 bases between. The CDR3 region is CASSTSSYEQYF. CDR3 DNA sequence: TGTGCCAGCAGCACGAGCTCCTACGAGCAGTACTTC.

The J gene is TRBJ2-7, the V gene TRBV2; 10 positions agree with TRBD2. The J segment lost 3 bases and the V segment lost 5 bases, leaving 4 bases of the junction unmatched. Germline V lookup: CDR1 SNHLY, CDR2 FYNNEI. The CDR3 has 14 residues. CDR3 sequence (DNA): TGTGCCAGCAGTCTTGGACTAGCGGACTACGAGCAGTACTTC. This sequence encodes CASSLGLADYEQYF.

The chain employs TRBV23-1 and TRBJ2-7; D possibly corresponds to TRBD2 (6 bases). TRBV23-1 is reported as an ORF; its role is uncertain. V was pared by 4 bases and J by 5 bases, with 15 bases between. The CDR3 sequence is 14 residues long. CDR3 loop: CASSRGWRGDEQYF. In DNA form, the CDR3 reads TGCGCCAGCAGTCGTGGGTGGAGGGGCGACGAGCAGTACTTC.

V gene TRBV19 combines with J gene TRBJ1-1; D might be TRBD1 (6 bases). Germline-derived CDR1 and CDR2 are LNHDA and SQIVND (reference sequence). Deletions cut 7 bases from V and 2 bases from J, with 26 bases between. This CDR3 contains 18 residues. CDR3 region: CASTVERTANYLNTEAFF. For the CDR3, the DNA is TGTGCCAGTACTGTTGAGCGGACAGCTAATTACCTCAACACTGAAGCTTTCTTT.

The chain has TRBV2 and TRBJ2-3, with D perhaps matching TRBD1 (6 bases). Germline CDR1 and CDR2: SNHLY and FYNNEI. Trimming took 0 bases from V and 2 from J, leaving 9 bases between them. CDR3 size: 15 residues. This chain's CDR3 is CASSEASGHTDTQYF. The CDR3 DNA follows: TGTGCCAGCAGTGAAGCGTCGGGACACACAGATACGCAGTATTTT.

The V call is TRBV7-9, the J call TRBJ2-3; weak D call: TRBD2 (6 bases). The germline CDR1 and CDR2 sequences are SEHNR and FQNEAQ (reference sequence). The CDR3 sequence is 17 residues long. V lost 5 bases and J lost 1, with 19 bases in between. The CDR3 reads CASSRGTEMGGTDTQYF. CDR3 bases: TGTGCCAGCAGCCGCGGGACTGAGATGGGGGGCACAGATACGCAGTATTTT.

This clone was seen more than once but under ten times. The rearrangement links TRBV5-1 to TRBJ2-5, with D perhaps TRBD1 or TRBD2 (5 bases each). The V gene's germline CDR1 is SGHRS and CDR2 YFSETQ. V lost 1 base and J 5 bases, leaving 18 bases between the germline ends. The CDR3 length is 16 residues. Here the CDR3 DNA reads TGCGCCAGCAGCTTGTCGGTAGTAGCCTGGGGGGAGACCCAGTACTTC. Its protein is CASSLSVVAWGETQYF. Together with reference TRBV5-1 and TRBJ2-5, the CDR3 gives the full variable domain: KAGVTQTPRYLIKTRGQQVTLSCSPISGHRSVSWYQQTPGQGLQFLFEYFSETQRNKGNFPGRFSGRQFSNSRSEMNVSTLELGDSALYLCASSLSVVAWGETQYFGPGTRLLVL.

This chain joins TRBV30 and TRBJ1-5; D is ambiguous. Looked up from germline, CDR1 is GTSNPN and CDR2 is SVGIG (reference sequence). The CDR3 extends over 13 amino acids. Trimming took 2 bases from V and 0 from J, leaving 5 bases between them. CDR3 sequence (DNA): TGTGCCTGGAGTCCCCATAGCAATCAGCCCCAGCATTTT. Encoded protein: CAWSPHSNQPQHF.

The chain has TRBV6-6 and TRBJ1-5; the D gene is possibly TRBD1 (6 bases). This CDR3 is built from 12 residues. Trimming removed 6 bases at V and 8 bases at J, with 11 bases between. Per the germline V gene, CDR1 is MNHNY and CDR2 is SVGAGI (reference sequence). In DNA form, the CDR3 reads TGTGCCAGCAGCCCGGGACAAGAGCCCCAGCATTTT. This codes for CASSPGQEPQHF.

V is TRBV19 and J is TRBJ2-2; a possible D gene is TRBD1 (5 bases). Germline loops: CDR1 LNHDA, CDR2 SQIVND (reference sequence). The CDR3 has 15 amino acids. The V end lost 6 bases, the J end lost 6 bases, and 17 bases lay between the germline ends. The CDR3 DNA reads as TGTGCCAGTAGACCGCAGGGCCATTTGCCCGGGGAGCTGTTTTTT. It is translated as CASRPQGHLPGELFF.

This chain's CDR3 is CAWSAEGKQPQHF. The CDR3 region has the DNA TGTGCCTGGAGTGCGGAGGGAAAGCAGCCCCAGCATTTT. This chain joins TRBV30 and TRBJ1-5; no clear D. Per the germline V gene, CDR1 is GTSNPN and CDR2 is SVGIG (reference sequence). The CDR3 is 13 amino acids. The V end was cut by 1 base, the J end by 7 bases, with 11 bases between.

The V and J genes are TRBV19 and TRBJ1-2; a weak D match, TRBD1 (5 bases). The V end lost 7 bases, the J end lost 5 bases, and 17 bases lay between the germline ends. CDR1 and CDR2 from the germline V gene are LNHDA and SQIVND (reference sequence). The CDR3 is made up of 14 amino acids. The DNA for the CDR3 is TGTGCCAGTAACGGGGGAATGGATCCTTATGGCTACACCTTC. The encoded protein is CASNGGMDPYGYTF.

This chain joins TRBV6-5 and TRBJ1-6, with TRBD1 identical over 10 bases. Trimming took 6 bases from V and 8 from J; bases not matched to a gene: 7. In germline, CDR1 is MNHEY, CDR2 SVGAGI. The CDR3 consists of 15 residues. In DNA form, the CDR3 reads TGTGCCAGCAGGGGACAGGGGAGTATGGATTCACCCCTCCACTTT. Translation gives CASRGQGSMDSPLHF.

This chain uses TRBV5-1 with TRBJ2-1; 12 bases are shared with TRBD2. The CDR3 is 16 residues long. Trimming removed 4 bases from V and 8 bases from J; junction bases left unmatched: 10. CDR1 is SGHRS, CDR2 YFSETQ, per germline. The CDR3 spells CASSLTPSGGAYEQFF. The CDR3 DNA is TGCGCCAGCAGCCTGACCCCTAGCGGGGGGGCGTATGAGCAGTTCTTC.

This chain links TRBV5-1 with TRBJ2-3; 9 bases are shared with TRBD1. CDR3 length: 12 residues. Germline-derived CDR1 and CDR2 are SGHRS and YFSETQ. The V gene end was trimmed by 5 bases and the J gene end by 9 bases; junction bases not matched to a gene: 4. CDR3 DNA: TGCGCCAGCAGTTCAGGACAGGGGACGCAGTATTTT. Its translation: CASSSGQGTQYF.

This chain joins TRBV6-5 and TRBJ2-4, with TRBD1 matching 7 bases. CDR3 size: 13 residues. The germline V gene encodes CDR1 MNHEY and CDR2 SVGAGI. Trimming removed 6 bases from V and 3 bases from J; junction bases left unmatched: 2. In DNA, the CDR3 is TGTGCCAGCAGCTCAGGGGGCAAAAACATTCAGTACTTC. Its protein product is CASSSGGKNIQYF.

V is TRBV5-4 and J is TRBJ2-4; a weak D match, TRBD2 (5 bases). Germline-derived CDR1 and CDR2 are SGHNT and YYREEE (reference sequence). The V end lost 2 bases, the J end lost 9 bases, and 9 bases lay between the germline ends. The length of the CDR3 is 12 residues. CDR3 protein: CASSLVGGIQYF. The CDR3 DNA sequence: TGTGCCAGCAGCTTAGTAGGAGGCATTCAGTACTTC.

The chain couples TRBV27 to TRBJ2-7, with a tentative D call TRBD2 (5 bases). This CDR3 is 14 amino acids long. In germline, CDR1 is MNHEY, CDR2 SMNVEV (reference sequence). With 4 bases removed from V and 2 bases from J, the gap between germline ends came to 12 bases. In DNA, the CDR3 is TGTGCCAGCAGTTCCCTCGGGGTCACCTACGAGCAGTACTTC. Its translation: CASSSLGVTYEQYF.

The CDR3 sequence is CASSLFRSGSTGELFF. The CDR3 coding sequence is TGTGCCAGCAGTTTATTCAGGTCCGGGTCCACCGGGGAGCTGTTTTTT. The rearrangement joins TRBV28 to TRBJ2-2; no firm D call. Germline CDR1 reads MDHEN; CDR2 reads SYDVKM. Between the trimmed V and J ends, which lost 1 base and 4 bases, there was a span of 13 bases. CDR3 length: 16 residues. Full variable domain (remainder filled in from reference TRBV28 and TRBJ2-2): DVKVTQSSRYLVKRTGEKVFLECVQDMDHENMFWYRQDPGLGLRLIYFSYDVKMKEKGDIPEGYSVSREKKERFSLILESASTNQTSMYLCASSLFRSGSTGELFFGEGSRLTVL.

The chain couples TRBV10-2 to TRBJ2-5; TRBD2 matches 13 bases. Germline V lookup: CDR1 WSHSY, CDR2 SAAADI. Losses at the gene ends were 3 bases for V and 5 bases for J; bases not matched to a gene: 9. The CDR3 spans 17 residues. The CDR3 spells CASSETSGGAEVETQYF. In nucleotides, the CDR3 is TGCGCCAGCAGTGAAACTAGCGGGGGGGCGGAGGTGGAGACCCAGTACTTC.